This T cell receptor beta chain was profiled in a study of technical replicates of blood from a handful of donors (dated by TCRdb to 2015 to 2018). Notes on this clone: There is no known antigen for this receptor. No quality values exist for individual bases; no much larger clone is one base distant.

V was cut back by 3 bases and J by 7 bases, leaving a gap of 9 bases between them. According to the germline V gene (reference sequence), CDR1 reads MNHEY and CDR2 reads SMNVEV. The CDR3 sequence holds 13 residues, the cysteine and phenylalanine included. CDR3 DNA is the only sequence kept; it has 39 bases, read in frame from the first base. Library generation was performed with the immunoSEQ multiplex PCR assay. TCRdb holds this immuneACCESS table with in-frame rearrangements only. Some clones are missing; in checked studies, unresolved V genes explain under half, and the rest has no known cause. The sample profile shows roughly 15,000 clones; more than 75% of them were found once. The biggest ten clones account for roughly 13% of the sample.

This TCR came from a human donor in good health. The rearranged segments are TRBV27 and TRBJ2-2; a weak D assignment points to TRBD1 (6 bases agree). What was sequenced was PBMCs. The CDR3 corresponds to CASSLRGSGELFF. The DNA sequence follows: TGTGCCAGCAGTTTGAGGGGGAGCGGGGAGCTGTTTTTT.